The sequence of this TCR beta chain was determined in a study of response to subunit inactivated influenza vaccine. General study results and limits: Few new T cells, the authors suggested, are recruited by each seasonal influenza vaccination.

TCRdb independently ran MiXCR on the RT-PCR reads; one entry per CDR3 protein. The sample has 550,000 to 800,000 distinct CDR3 sequences; 15% to 18% are singletons. To note about this clonotype: Its antigen is still unknown.

Germline loops: CDR1 MNHEY, CDR2 SVGEGT. Trimming took off 3 bases at V and 5 bases at J, with 23 bases between the two ends. The length of the CDR3 is 18 residues. Sequences were derived from PBMCs from blood, sampled 11 to 12 days after vaccination. This sequence was found in a man aged 45-60 years who received an inactivated influenza vaccine. The V gene is TRBV6-2 or TRBV6-3, the J gene TRBJ2-1, with D perhaps being TRBD1 or TRBD2 (6 bases each). CDR3 nucleotide sequence: TGTGCCAGCAGTTATGCCCTGAGTAGGGGGGACACCGACAATGAGCAGTTCTTC. Its protein is CASSYALSRGDTDNEQFF.